The 12 T cell receptor beta chains below come from one sample, sequenced in a study of cytomegalovirus exposure and HLA in healthy donors. The PCR ran on 60 Vbeta and 13 Jbeta primers. Assay used: immunoSEQ multiplex PCR; TCRdb lists only in-frame clones, some missing. The data contain about 160,000 clones, around 80% of them singletons. Sequenced material: PBMCs. These receptors originate from a man in his thirties or forties in good health and CMV-seronegative.

J is TRBJ1-3 and V is TRBV6-5, with D maybe TRBD1 (6 bases). Germline V gene lookup returns CDR1 MNHEY and CDR2 SVGAGI. V was trimmed by 6 bases and J by 1 base, leaving 13 bases between them. The CDR3 spans 15 residues. CDR3 DNA: TGTGCCAGCAGAGCGGGACACCATTCTGGAAACACCATATATTTT. Amino acid sequence: CASRAGHHSGNTIYF.

This clone was observed a handful of times. Sequence at one end of the junction differs from germline and may be a read error. The genes are TRBV5-8 and TRBJ1-2; D is ambiguous. Germline CDR1 is SGHTS and CDR2 is YDEGEE. The CDR3 has 9 residues. Written as DNA, the CDR3 is TGTGCCAGCAGCTTGGCTCCCCGCTTC. Its translation: CASSLAPRF.

This chain uses TRBV5-4 with TRBJ2-1; perhaps TRBD2 as D (5 bases). The CDR3 length is 14 residues. The V end was cut by 3 bases, the J end by 8 bases, with 15 bases between. Looked up from germline, CDR1 is SGHNT and CDR2 is YYREEE (reference sequence). CDR3 protein: CASSSPDGVHEQFF. The CDR3 DNA reads TGTGCCAGCAGCTCCCCCGACGGGGTCCATGAGCAGTTCTTC.

This chain links TRBV5-8 with TRBJ1-4; D remains unclear. CDR1 is SGHTS and CDR2 is YDEGEE in the germline V gene. Trimming removed 4 bases at V and 7 bases at J, with 11 bases between. The CDR3 has 13 residues. The CDR3 here is CASSLTSGEKLFF. For the CDR3, the DNA is TGTGCCAGCAGCCTCACGTCAGGTGAAAAACTGTTTTTT.

The rearrangement links TRBV5-1 to TRBJ2-7; 11 nucleotides match TRBD2. CDR1 is SGHRS, CDR2 YFSETQ, per germline. The J segment lost 5 bases and the V segment lost 3 bases, leaving 7 bases of the junction unmatched. The CDR3 is 15 residues long. The CDR3 nucleotides read TGCGCCAGCAGCTGGTCGACTAGCGGGGCCGACGAGCAGTACTTC. Protein sequence: CASSWSTSGADEQYF.

The genes are TRBV5-6 and TRBJ2-6; perhaps TRBD1 as D (5 bases). The CDR3 contains 17 residues. From germline, CDR1 is SGHDT and CDR2 YYEEEE. V gave up 2 bases and J gave up 1 base, with 13 bases separating them. For the CDR3, the DNA is TGTGCCAGCAGCTTAGGGGCTAGAGAATCTGGGGCCAACGTCCTGACTTTC. Amino acid sequence: CASSLGARESGANVLTF.

This chain links TRBV28 with TRBJ1-2; D gene unclear. CDR1 MDHEN and CDR2 SYDVKM come from the germline V gene. This CDR3 has 12 amino acids. Trimming cost V 8 bases and J 3 bases, with 10 bases left between them. DNA of the CDR3: TGTGCCAGCCTTTTAGCATACTATGGCTACACCTTC. It translates to CASLLAYYGYTF.

This sequence joins TRBV30 and TRBJ1-3; 8 bases align to TRBD1. The CDR3 has 15 residues. The junction had 9 bases not matched to a gene; V was cut back by 8 bases and J by 0 bases. Germline V gives CDR1 GTSNPN, CDR2 SVGIG (reference sequence). The CDR3 loop is CALGGTGGSGNTIYF. CDR3 nucleotides: TGTGCCCTAGGTGGGACAGGCGGCTCTGGAAACACCATATATTTT.

The chain joins TRBV30 to TRBJ2-1; 10 bases align to TRBD2. This CDR3 has 14 residues. Germline loops: CDR1 GTSNPN, CDR2 SVGIG (reference sequence). Trimming removed 2 bases from V and 11 bases from J; junction bases left unmatched: 9. CDR3 DNA: TGTGCCTGGAGTACAGCGGGGGGGGGCGGAAAGCAGTTCTTC. As protein: CAWSTAGGGGKQFF.

The chain uses TRBV2 and TRBJ1-2, with D uncertain. Germline CDR1 and CDR2: SNHLY and FYNNEI. CDR3 length: 10 amino acids. Trimming took 8 bases from V and 8 from J, leaving 9 bases between them. The CDR3 sequence: CASLEVGYTF. The CDR3, as DNA: TGTGCCAGCCTAGAGGTAGGCTACACCTTC.

This chain links TRBV9 with TRBJ2-5, with unresolved D. The CDR3 runs 13 residues. Germline V gene data show CDR1 as SGDLS and CDR2 as YYNGEE. Trimming removed 0 bases at V and 4 bases at J, with 7 bases between. Here the CDR3 reads CASSVAGVETQYF. CDR3 bases: TGTGCCAGCAGCGTAGCAGGTGTAGAGACCCAGTACTTC.

The rearrangement uses TRBV4-3 and TRBJ1-2; weak D call: TRBD1 (5 bases). The CDR3 totals 14 residues. V was clipped by 4 bases and J by 8 bases, with 17 bases between them. Germline CDR1 LGHNA, CDR2 YSLEER. The CDR3 spells CASSRHRGVEGYTF. CDR3 nucleotide sequence: TGCGCCAGCAGCCGGCATAGGGGCGTAGAGGGCTACACCTTC.